This T cell receptor beta chain comes out of a study of blood T cells in healthy people across ages. Each sample yielded at least 5 micrograms of PBMC total RNA. The CDR3 is made up of 14 amino acids. Per the germline V gene, CDR1 is MNHEY and CDR2 is SVGEGT. The study, taken as a whole, reports: PBMCs that were unsorted prevented a conclusive naive versus antigen-experienced comparison. The study lacked donor CMV status, which possibly confounded expanded clonotype changes.

Sample-barcoded 5' priming and a J-beta primer mix drove a second PCR of 7 to 11 cycles. Each sample yielded at least 2.5 million CDR3-containing paired-end reads. TCRdb re-called the 5' RACE reads through MiXCR, storing one row per CDR3 protein. The sample lists around 1,700,000 distinct CDR3 sequences; about 28% were seen once. This clonotype was detected only a few times. Its antigen is as yet unknown. The sequence was collected from a woman aged 30 to 39 in good health. Sequencing was done on a sample of blood. The V call is TRBV6-2 or TRBV6-3, the J call TRBJ2-4; tentatively, D is TRBD1 (5 bases). The J call could be wrong; TRBJ2-7 is a better fit for the DNA end. The CDR3 DNA is TGTGCCAGCAGTTACCTGGCAGGGCCCCACGAGCAGTACTTC. The encoded protein is CASSYLAGPHEQYF.